This TCR beta chain was documented in a study of blood T cell repertoires in COVID-19 (dated by TCRdb to the early 2020s). For the study in its entirety: Samples covering the acute and convalescent phases of COVID-19 were provided by collaborators in the United States, Italy and Spain. The repertoires were made available in a free public database intended to serve as a resource for research on the immune response to SARS-CoV-2. The sample metadata nearly always contained a de-identified subject ID, COVID-19 status, age in years and sex. Where HLA class I and class II types were available, the types were taken from metadata supplied by the sample provider, not from assay-based typing. Deeply sampled blood TCRbeta repertoires from subjects exposed to, actively infected with, or recovered from COVID-19 were included in the dataset. The samples were drawn from two sources: the first 160 participants of the ongoing ImmuneRACE study, and 1,254 subjects contributed by 6 global collaborators. The material from the prospective study consisted of cDNA or gDNA derived from T cells, B-cell-depleted T cells, or PBMCs.

What the research found in general, with its limitations: The amount of clinical and demographic metadata varied by source and participant and was provided uncurated.

Measured from the cysteine to the phenylalanine, the CDR3 is 14 residues long. The sequence is cut down to CDR3 DNA, 42 bases in frame from base 1. Trimming removed 2 bases from V and 3 bases from J; the gene matches leave 1 base unexplained. The germline V gene provides CDR1 MNHNS and CDR2 SASEGT. The collaborating institutions used their own protocols to collect whole blood in K2EDTA tubes. For TCRbeta analysis, collaborators shipped samples in one of three forms: frozen whole blood, isolated PBMCs, or DNA extracted from either of those sample types. For this clone: The antigen it recognizes is unknown. No base quality values were provided; no much bigger clone lies one nucleotide off.

The immunoSEQ Assay, a bias-controlled multiplex PCR, was used to amplify TCRbeta CDR3 regions from genomic DNA. Per the source publication's procedure: The number of nucleated cells in each sample was estimated from the amplification of reference gene primers within the assay. To quantify the absolute abundance of each unique TCRbeta CDR3 rearrangement, sequence reads were collapsed and filtered. For each sample, productive Simpson clonality was calculated as the square root of Simpson's diversity index across productive rearrangements. TCRdb mirrors the immuneACCESS table, restricted to in-frame sequences. Some clones are absent from its copies; in checked studies, under half trace to an unresolved V gene, and the reason for the others is unknown. For V, J and clone size, that table is used; D and trimming come from the DNA. This sample has under 150,000 clones in its table, and 60% to 85% of those were observed once. Around 4.2% of the sample belongs to the ten largest clones.

Material: peripheral blood. In this chain, TRBV6-1 is recombined with TRBJ1-3; the central 7 bases match TRBD1. The sequence came from a woman aged 80 or over with active or convalescent COVID-19. The bases read TGTGCCAGCAGTGAACAGGGGGTTGGAAACACCATATATTTT. This gives the protein CASSEQGVGNTIYF.